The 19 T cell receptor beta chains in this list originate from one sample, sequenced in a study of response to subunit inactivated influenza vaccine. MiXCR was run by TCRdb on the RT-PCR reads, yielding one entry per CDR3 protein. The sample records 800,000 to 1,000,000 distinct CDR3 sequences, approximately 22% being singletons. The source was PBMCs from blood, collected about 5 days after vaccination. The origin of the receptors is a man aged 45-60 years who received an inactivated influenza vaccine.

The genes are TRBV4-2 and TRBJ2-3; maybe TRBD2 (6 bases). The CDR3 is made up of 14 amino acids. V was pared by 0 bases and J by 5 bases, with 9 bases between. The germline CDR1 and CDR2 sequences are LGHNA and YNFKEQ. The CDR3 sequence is CASSQEQGGDTQYF. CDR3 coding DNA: TGTGCCAGCAGCCAAGAGCAGGGAGGAGATACGCAGTATTTT.

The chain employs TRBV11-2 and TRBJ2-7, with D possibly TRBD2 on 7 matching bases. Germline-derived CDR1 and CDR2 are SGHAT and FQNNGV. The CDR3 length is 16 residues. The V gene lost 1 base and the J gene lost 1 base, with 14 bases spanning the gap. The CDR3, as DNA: TGTGCCAGCAGCTTAGGTCGGGGGGCCTCGTCCTACGAGCAGTACTTC. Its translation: CASSLGRGASSYEQYF.

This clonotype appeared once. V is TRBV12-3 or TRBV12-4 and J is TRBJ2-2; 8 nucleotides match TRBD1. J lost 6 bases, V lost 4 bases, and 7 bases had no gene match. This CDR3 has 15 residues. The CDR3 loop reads CASSSLDREAGELFF. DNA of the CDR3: TGTGCCAGCAGTTCACTGGACAGGGAGGCCGGGGAGCTGTTTTTT.

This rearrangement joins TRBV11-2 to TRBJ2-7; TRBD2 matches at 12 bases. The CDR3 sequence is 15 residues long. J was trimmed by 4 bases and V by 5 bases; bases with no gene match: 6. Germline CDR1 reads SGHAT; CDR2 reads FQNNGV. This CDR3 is CASSPQTSGRYEQYF. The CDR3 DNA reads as TGTGCCAGCAGCCCGCAGACTAGCGGGAGATACGAGCAGTACTTC. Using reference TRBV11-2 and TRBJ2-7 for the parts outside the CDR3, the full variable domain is EAGVAQSPRYKIIEKRQSVAFWCNPISGHATLYWYQQILGQGPKLLIQFQNNGVVDDSQLPKDRFSAERLKGVDSTLKIQPAKLEDSAVYLCASSPQTSGRYEQYFGPGTRLTVT.

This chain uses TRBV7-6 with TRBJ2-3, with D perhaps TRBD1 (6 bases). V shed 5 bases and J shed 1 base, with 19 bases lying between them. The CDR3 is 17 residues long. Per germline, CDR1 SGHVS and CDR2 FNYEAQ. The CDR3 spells CASSTYIGGRGTDTQYF. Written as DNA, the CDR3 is TGTGCCAGCAGCACATACATTGGGGGCCGAGGCACAGATACGCAGTATTTT.

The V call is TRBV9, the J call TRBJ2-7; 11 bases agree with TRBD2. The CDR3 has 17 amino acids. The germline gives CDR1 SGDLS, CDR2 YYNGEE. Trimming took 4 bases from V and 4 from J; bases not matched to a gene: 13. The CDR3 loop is CASSPSSGRPWLYEQYF. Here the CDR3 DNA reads TGTGCCAGCAGCCCGTCTAGCGGGAGGCCCTGGCTTTACGAGCAGTACTTC. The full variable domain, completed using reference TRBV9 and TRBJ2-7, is DSGVTQTPKHLITATGQRVTLRCSPRSGDLSVYWYQQSLDQGLQFLIQYYNGEERAKGNILERFSAQQFPDLHSELNLSSLELGDSALYFCASSPSSGRPWLYEQYFGPGTRLTVT.

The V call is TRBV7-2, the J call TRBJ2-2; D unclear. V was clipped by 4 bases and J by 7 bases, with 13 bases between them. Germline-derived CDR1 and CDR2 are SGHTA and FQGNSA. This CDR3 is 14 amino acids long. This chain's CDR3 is CASSSIVRGGELFF. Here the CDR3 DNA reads TGTGCCAGCAGCTCGATAGTGCGTGGCGGGGAGCTGTTTTTT.

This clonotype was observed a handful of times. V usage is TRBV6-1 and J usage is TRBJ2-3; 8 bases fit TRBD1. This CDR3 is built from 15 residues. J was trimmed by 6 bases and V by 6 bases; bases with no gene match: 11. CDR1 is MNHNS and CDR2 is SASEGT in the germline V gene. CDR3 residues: CASRAEDRGGDTQYF. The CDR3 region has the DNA TGTGCCAGCAGAGCTGAAGACAGGGGCGGGGATACGCAGTATTTT.

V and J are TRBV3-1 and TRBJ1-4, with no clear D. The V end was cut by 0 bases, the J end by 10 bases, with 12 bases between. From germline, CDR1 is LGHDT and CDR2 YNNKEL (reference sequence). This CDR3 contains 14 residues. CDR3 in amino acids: CASSQDKPVGKLFF. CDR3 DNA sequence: TGTGCCAGCAGCCAAGATAAGCCAGTCGGAAAACTGTTTTTT.

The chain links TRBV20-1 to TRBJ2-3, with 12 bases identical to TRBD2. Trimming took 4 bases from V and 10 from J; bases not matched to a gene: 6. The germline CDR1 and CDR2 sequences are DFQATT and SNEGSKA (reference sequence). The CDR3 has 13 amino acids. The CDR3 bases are TGCAGTGCTACACGGACTAGCGGGATTTCGCAGTATTTT. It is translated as CSATRTSGISQYF.

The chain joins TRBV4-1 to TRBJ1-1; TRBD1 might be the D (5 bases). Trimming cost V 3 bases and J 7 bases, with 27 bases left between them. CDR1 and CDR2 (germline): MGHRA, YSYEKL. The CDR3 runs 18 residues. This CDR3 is CASSHLSQPGRRHLEAFF. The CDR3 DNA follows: TGCGCCAGCAGCCATCTTTCCCAACCGGGACGGAGACACCTTGAAGCTTTCTTT.

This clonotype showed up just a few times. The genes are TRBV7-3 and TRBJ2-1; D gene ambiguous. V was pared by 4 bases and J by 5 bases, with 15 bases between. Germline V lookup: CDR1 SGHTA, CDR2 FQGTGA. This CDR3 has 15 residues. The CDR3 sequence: CASSSTKHGNNEQFF. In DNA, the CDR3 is TGTGCCAGCAGCTCGACCAAACATGGAAACAATGAGCAGTTCTTC.

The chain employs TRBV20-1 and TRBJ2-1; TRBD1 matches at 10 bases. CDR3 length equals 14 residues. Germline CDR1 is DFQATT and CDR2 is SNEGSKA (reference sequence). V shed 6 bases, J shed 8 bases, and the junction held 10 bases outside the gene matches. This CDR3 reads CSAQNRDRGYEQFF. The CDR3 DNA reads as TGCAGTGCCCAAAACCGGGACAGGGGCTATGAGCAGTTCTTC.

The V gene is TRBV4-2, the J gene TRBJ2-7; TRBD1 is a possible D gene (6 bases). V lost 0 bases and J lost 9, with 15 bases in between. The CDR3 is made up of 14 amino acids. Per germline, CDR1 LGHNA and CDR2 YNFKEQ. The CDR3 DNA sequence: TGTGCCAGCAGCCAAGATCTACAGGGCCAAAGGCAGTACTTC. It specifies CASSQDLQGQRQYF.

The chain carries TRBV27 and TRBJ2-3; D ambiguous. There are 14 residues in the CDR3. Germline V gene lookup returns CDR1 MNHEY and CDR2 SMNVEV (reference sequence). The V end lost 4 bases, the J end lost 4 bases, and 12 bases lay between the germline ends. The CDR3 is CASSSPGAADTQYF. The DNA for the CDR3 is TGTGCCAGCAGTTCCCCGGGCGCGGCAGATACGCAGTATTTT.

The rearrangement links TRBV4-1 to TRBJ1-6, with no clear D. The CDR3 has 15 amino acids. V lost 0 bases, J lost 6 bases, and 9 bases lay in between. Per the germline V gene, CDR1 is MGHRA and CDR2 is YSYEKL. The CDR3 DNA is TGCGCCAGCAGCCAAGAATTCGGGTTTAATTCACCCCTCCACTTT. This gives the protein CASSQEFGFNSPLHF.

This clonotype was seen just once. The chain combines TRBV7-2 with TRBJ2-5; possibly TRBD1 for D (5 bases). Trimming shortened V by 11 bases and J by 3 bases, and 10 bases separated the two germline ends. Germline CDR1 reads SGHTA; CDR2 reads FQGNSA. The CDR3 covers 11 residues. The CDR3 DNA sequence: TGTGCCGCATCCAGGGAAGAGACCCAGTACTTC. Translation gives CAASREETQYF.

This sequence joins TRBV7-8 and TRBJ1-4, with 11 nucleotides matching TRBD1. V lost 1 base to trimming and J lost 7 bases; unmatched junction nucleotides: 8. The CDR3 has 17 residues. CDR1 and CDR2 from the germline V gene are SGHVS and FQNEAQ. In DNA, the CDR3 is TGTGCCAGCAGCTTAGTATGGGACAGGGGGACCGGTGAAAAACTGTTTTTT. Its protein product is CASSLVWDRGTGEKLFF. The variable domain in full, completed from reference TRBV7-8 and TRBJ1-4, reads GAGVSQSPRYKVAKRGQDVALRCDPISGHVSLFWYQQALGQGPEFLTYFQNEAQLDKSGLPSDRFFAERPEGSVSTLKIQRTQQEDSAVYLCASSLVWDRGTGEKLFFGSGTQLSVL.

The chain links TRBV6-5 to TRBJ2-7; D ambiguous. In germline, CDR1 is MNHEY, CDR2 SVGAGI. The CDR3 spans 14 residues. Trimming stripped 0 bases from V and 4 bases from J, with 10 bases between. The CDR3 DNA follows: TGTGCCAGCAGTTACTCGAACCTACTATACGAGCAGTACTTC. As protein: CASSYSNLLYEQYF.